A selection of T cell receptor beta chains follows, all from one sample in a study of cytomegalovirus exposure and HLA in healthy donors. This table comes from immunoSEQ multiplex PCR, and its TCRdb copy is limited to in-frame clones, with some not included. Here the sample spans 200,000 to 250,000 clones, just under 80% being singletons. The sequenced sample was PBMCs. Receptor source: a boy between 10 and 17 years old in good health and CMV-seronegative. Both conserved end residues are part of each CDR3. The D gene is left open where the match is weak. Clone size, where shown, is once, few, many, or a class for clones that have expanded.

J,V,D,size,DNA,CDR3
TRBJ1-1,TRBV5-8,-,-,TGTGCCAGCAGCTGGGACTGGAACACTGAAGCTTTCTTT,CASSWDWNTEAFF
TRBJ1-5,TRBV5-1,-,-,TGCGCCAGCAGCTTGGGAGGTTACAATCAGCCCCAGCATTTT,CASSLGGYNQPQHF
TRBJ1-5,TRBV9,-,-,TGTGCCAGCAGCCCAACCCCGGCGGGCGGAAGCAATCAGCCCCAGCATTTT,CASSPTPAGGSNQPQHF
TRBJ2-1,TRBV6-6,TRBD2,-,TGTGCCAGCAGTTTTGGGACTAGCCCTCCCAATGAGCAGTTCTTC,CASSFGTSPPNEQFF
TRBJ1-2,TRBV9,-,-,TGTGCCAGCTCCGGGGGGGGAACGTATGGCTACACCTTC,CASSGGGTYGYTF
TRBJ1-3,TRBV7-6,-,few,TGTGCCAGCAGCTTGAGAATGATAGCTGGAAACACCATATATTTT,CASSLRMIAGNTIYF
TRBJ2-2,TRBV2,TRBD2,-,TGTGCCAGCAGTGAGGCCAGCGGGGGTTTCATCGGGGAGCTGTTTTTT,CASSEASGGFIGELFF
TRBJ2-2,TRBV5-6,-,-,TGTGCCAGCAGCCCAGACACCCCCACCGGGGAGCTGTTTTTT,CASSPDTPTGELFF
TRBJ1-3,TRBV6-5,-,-,TGTGCCAGCCTGACAGGCTCTGGAAACACCATATATTTT,CASLTGSGNTIYF
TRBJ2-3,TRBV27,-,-,TGTGCCAGCAAACCCAGCGGATTCACAGATACGCAGTATTTT,CASKPSGFTDTQYF
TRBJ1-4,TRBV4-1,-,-,TGCGCCAGCAGCCAACCCGCCTTGGGGAGGGGTAGTTGGAAACTGTTTTTT,CASSQPALGRGSWKLFF
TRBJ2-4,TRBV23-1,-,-,TGCGCCAGCAGTCAATCTGGTCAGGGCGCCAAAAACATTCAGTACTTC,CASSQSGQGAKNIQYF
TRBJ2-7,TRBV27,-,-,TGTGCCAGCAGTTTGTTGGCGGAAGTACTCGAGCAGTACTTC,CASSLLAEVLEQYF
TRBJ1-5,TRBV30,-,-,TGTGCCTGGAGTGTACAGGGTGTTTTGGATCAGCCCCAGCATTTT,CAWSVQGVLDQPQHF
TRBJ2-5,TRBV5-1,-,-,TGCGCCAGCAGCTCTACAGGGAAAGAGACCCAGTACTTC,CASSSTGKETQYF
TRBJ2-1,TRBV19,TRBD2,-,TGTGCCAGTAGTATAGTCGGCGGGGGGTTCTACAATGAGCAGTTCTTC,CASSIVGGGFYNEQFF
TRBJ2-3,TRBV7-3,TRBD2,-,TGTGCCAGCAGCTTAACTGGGACCCATAGCGGGGGGGCGATAGATACGCAGTATTTT,CASSLTGTHSGGAIDTQYF
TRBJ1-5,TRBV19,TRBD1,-,TGTGCCAGTACCTTCCTGACAGGGGTCGATCAGCCCCAGCATTTT,CASTFLTGVDQPQHF
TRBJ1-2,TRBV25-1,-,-,TGTGCCAGCAGCGACGGGAACAAACCCGCGGCTTATGGCTACACCTTC,CASSDGNKPAAYGYTF
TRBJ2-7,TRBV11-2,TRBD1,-,TGTGCCAGCAGCCGCCACGGGACAGCCTCCTACGAGCAGTACTTC,CASSRHGTASYEQYF
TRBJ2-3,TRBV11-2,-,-,TGTGCCAGCAGCTTGAAGGGGGATACGCAGTATTTT,CASSLKGDTQYF
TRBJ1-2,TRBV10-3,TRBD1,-,TGTGCCATCAGTAAGGACAGGGACCATGGCTACACCTTC,CAISKDRDHGYTF
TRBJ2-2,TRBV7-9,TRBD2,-,TGTGCCAGCAGGCCATCGGGACTAGCCCCCCGACGTGACACCGGGGAGCTGTTTTTT,CASRPSGLAPRRDTGELFF
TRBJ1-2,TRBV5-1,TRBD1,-,TGCGCCAGCAGCCCAGGACAGGGGGTTCTTTATGGCTACACCTTC,CASSPGQGVLYGYTF
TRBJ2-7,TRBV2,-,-,TGTGCCAGCATTATCGACAGCTACTCCTACGAGCAGTACTTC,CASIIDSYSYEQYF
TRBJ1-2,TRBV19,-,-,TGTGCCAGTAGTACGACAGTTAACTATGGCTACACCTTC,CASSTTVNYGYTF
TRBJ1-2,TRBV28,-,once,TGTGCCAGCAGCCTAGTCCCCGGGGACTATGGCTACACCTTC,CASSLVPGDYGYTF
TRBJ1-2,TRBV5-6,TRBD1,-,TGTGCCAGCAATGGACAGGGGTTCGGCTATGGCTACACCTTC,CASNGQGFGYGYTF
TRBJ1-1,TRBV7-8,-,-,TGTGCCAGCAGCTCGAGGGTTGCCATGAACACTGAAGCTTTCTTT,CASSSRVAMNTEAFF
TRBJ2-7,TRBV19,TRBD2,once,TGTGCCAGTAGTATTTCGGGGGGACGGGACGAGCAGTACTTC,CASSISGGRDEQYF
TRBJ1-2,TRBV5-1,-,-,TGCGCCAGCAGCCTAGGCTGGTCCGGCGGCTATGGCTACACCTTC,CASSLGWSGGYGYTF
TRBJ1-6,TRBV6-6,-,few,TGTGTCGCGGTCCCGAGGTTATATTCACCCCTCCACTTT,CVAVPRLYSPLHF
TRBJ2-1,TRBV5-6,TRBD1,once,TGTGCCAGCAGCTTGTTGGGACAGGGGAGAAATGAGCAGTTCTTC,CASSLLGQGRNEQFF
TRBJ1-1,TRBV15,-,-,TGTGCCACCAGCAGAGACAGACAGACGAACACTGAAGCTTTCTTT,CATSRDRQTNTEAFF
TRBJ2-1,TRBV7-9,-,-,TGTTCCAGCAGCTTAGCGCCAGGGGAGCAGTTCTTC,CSSSLAPGEQFF
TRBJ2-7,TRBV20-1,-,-,TGCAGTGCTAGAGCGGGGGACGAGCAGTACTTC,CSARAGDEQYF
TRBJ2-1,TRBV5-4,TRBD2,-,TGTGCCAGCAGCATAGGACTAGCGGGGGGGCACAATGAGCAGTTCTTC,CASSIGLAGGHNEQFF
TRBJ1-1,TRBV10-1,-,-,TGCGCCAGCAGCCTAAGGCGGGGGGCCAGTGAAGCTTTCTTT,CASSLRRGASEAFF
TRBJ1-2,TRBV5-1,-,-,TGCGCCGGCAGCTTGGTCCCTAGCGGAGGGGAGAACTATGGCTACACCTTC,CAGSLVPSGGENYGYTF
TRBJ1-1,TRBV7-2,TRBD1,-,TGTGCCAGCAGCTCACAGGGGGGGAACACTGAAGCTTTCTTT,CASSSQGGNTEAFF
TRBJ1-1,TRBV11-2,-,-,TGTGCCAGCAGCTTTCTCAGCACTGAAGCTTTCTTT,CASSFLSTEAFF
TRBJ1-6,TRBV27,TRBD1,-,TGTGCCAGCAGTAGAATAGGACAGGGAAGTTCACCCCTCCACTTT,CASSRIGQGSSPLHF